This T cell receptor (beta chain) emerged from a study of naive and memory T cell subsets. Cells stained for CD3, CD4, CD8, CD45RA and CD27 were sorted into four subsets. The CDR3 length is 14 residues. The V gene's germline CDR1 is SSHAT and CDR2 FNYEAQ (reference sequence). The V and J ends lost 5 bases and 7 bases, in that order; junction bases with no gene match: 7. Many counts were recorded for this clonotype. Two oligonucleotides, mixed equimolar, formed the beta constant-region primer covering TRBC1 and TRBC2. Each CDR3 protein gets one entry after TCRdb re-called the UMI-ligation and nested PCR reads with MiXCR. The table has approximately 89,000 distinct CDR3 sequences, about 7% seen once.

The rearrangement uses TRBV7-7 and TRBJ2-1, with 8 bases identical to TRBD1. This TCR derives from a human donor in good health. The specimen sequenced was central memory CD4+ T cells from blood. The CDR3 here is CASSPRTGLNEQFF. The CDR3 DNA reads TGTGCCAGCAGCCCCCGGACAGGGTTAAATGAGCAGTTCTTC.